This T cell receptor beta chain was documented in a study of naive CD8 T cells in extremely preterm neonates. Deliveries were elective term cesareans at about 35-42 weeks, with no labor or membrane rupture. The CDR3 runs 14 residues. Germline CDR1 and CDR2: SGDLS and YYNGEE. V lost 3 bases and J lost 2; bases outside the gene matches: 4. Generated by immunoSEQ multiplex PCR, the TCRdb table keeps only in-frame clones and is missing some. The table lists 7,100 or so clones, just under 98% of them singletons. The receptor's source is a newborn in good health. Sequenced: naive CD8+ T cells from cord blood. The chain is built from TRBV9 and TRBJ2-5, with TRBD1 matching over 7 bases. CDR3 sequence (DNA): TGTGCCAGCAGCGGTGGACAGGTTCAAGAGACCCAGTACTTC. Residues: CASSGGQVQETQYF.